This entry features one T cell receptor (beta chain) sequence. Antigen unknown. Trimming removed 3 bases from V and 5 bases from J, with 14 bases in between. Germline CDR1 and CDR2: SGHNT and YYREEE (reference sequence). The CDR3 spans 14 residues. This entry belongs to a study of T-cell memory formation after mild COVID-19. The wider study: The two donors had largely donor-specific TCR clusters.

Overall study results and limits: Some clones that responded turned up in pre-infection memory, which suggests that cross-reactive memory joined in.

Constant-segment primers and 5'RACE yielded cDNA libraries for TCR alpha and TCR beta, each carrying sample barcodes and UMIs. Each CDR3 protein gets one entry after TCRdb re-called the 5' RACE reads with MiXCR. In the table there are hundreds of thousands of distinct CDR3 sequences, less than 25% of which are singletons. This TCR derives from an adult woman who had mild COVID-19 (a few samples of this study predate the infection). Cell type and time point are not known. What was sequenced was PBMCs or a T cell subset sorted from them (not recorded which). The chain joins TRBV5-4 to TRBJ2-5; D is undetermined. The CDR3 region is CASSSPRPPETQYF. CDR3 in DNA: TGTGCCAGCAGCTCGCCACGCCCCCCGGAGACCCAGTACTTC.